This T cell receptor beta chain was identified during a study of cytomegalovirus exposure and HLA in healthy donors (dated by TCRdb to the late 2010s). At the level of the whole study: An earlier analysis of roughly 500 of the donors reported about 250 Gb of sequence data and 120 million or so unique TCR beta sequences from roughly 180 million T cells. Because of strong linkage in the cohort, four to six DR-DQ haplotypes were treated as single units for association and clustering. Along with the approximately 620-subject first cohort, a separate validation cohort of over a hundred different subjects was used. To predict cytomegalovirus infection status, the study combined high-throughput TCR immunosequencing, statistical association of individual TCRs with disease status, and machine learning. Every repertoire in the discovery cohort had been generated on one and the same sequencing platform. Typing coverage varied by locus: roughly 620-640 donors for A, B, C, DRB1 and DQB1; roughly 560 for DQA1; approximately 570 for DPA1; approximately 470 for DPB1. The genetic ancestry cluster associated with self-reported Caucasian donors included around 76% of the 350 to 500 genotyped donors. Among a few hundred genotyped donors of the cohort, an average of approximately 250,000 unique TCR beta nucleotide sequences were sequenced per donor, around 18% of them non-productive. About 280 gigabases of sequencing data and roughly 80 million unique TCR sequences made up an early release that covered 500 to 650 HLA-typed donors. Genome-wide SNP genotypes for about three fifths of the roughly 700 donors were used in a later genetic analysis, which treated that subset as a discovery cohort. The study aimed to test whether cataloging public T cell receptors could reveal signatures of past pathogen exposure. In an earlier analysis of 550 to 700 of the donors, high-throughput TCR beta sequencing was used to judge whether each TCR beta V gene segment behaved as functional or pseudogenic. HLA typing covered class I and class II loci at four-digit resolution. To study patterns of TCR occurrence, a later analysis re-analyzed previously published TCR beta repertoires from several hundred donors and added high-resolution HLA genotyping. Rather than drawing on any new phenotypic data, the later analysis identified candidate immune exposures from TCR beta sequences and the way those sequences occurred across donors. The study used immunosequencing to profile the T cell repertoires of hundreds of subjects and linked those repertoires to cytomegalovirus serostatus. Donor age, sex, ethnicity and CMV serostatus were compiled together with the repertoire data.

From its cysteine to its phenylalanine, the CDR3 spans 12 amino acids. The entry retains the CDR3 DNA only, 36 bases that are in frame from base 1. Cut back by 3 bases and 5 bases, the V and J ends lie 7 bases apart. The germline V gene (reference sequence) gives CDR1 as SGHAT and CDR2 as FQDESV. In total, around 600 healthy bone marrow donors made up the cohort. At the time of sampling, every cohort member was nominally healthy, though immune exposures that went unrecorded were likely present. The donor was CMV seropositive and belonged to the group of 250 to 300 seropositive cohort members. Every donor gave a peripheral blood sample, and the peripheral blood mononuclear cells from that sample were used for TCR beta sequencing. Genomic DNA extraction from the blood cell samples was performed with the Qiagen DNeasy Blood Extraction Kit. A note on this clone: What antigen it recognizes has not been identified. Base quality data are lacking; no much larger clone is found one base away.

Receptor amplification or capture employed the immunoSEQ multiplex PCR assay. A mixture of 60 forward primers for TCR Vbeta segments and 13 reverse primers for TCR Jbeta segments was used in the multiplex PCR. The CDR3 region of rearranged TCR beta genes was amplified from genomic DNA by a multiplex PCR assay. On the Illumina HiSeq System, the amplified TCR beta libraries were sequenced as 87-base-pair reads. The original methods were these. Across the 500 to 850 repertoires, a later analysis counted approximately 83 million unique TCR beta chains, roughly 11 million of which were shared by at least two donors. Raw reads were error-corrected and collapsed into unique sequences by a nearest-neighbor algorithm in which closely related sequences were merged to remove PCR and sequencing errors. To assign V, D and J gene segments, CDR3 sequences were aligned to IMGT reference sequences. For a sequence to be retained, a match of at least six nucleotides to both a V gene segment and a J gene segment was required. A rearrangement counted as productive if the CDR3 had no stop codons and remained in frame with V and J, and every other rearrangement counted as non-productive. Following IMGT convention, CDR3 was defined as the stretch from the second conserved V-encoded cysteine up to the conserved J-encoded phenylalanine. The earlier analysis of 587 of the donors excluded sequences that lacked an unambiguous match to a single V gene segment. In an earlier analysis of approximately 550 of the donors, V segments were called functional above 56.7% productive rearrangements and were called segregating when the between-donor standard deviation exceeded 5%. To diagnose cytomegalovirus status from the catalog of TCR beta chain sequences, a statistical classification framework was built. A later analysis assigned V and J genes by comparing TCR nucleotide sequences with IMGT/GENE-DB human TR gene sequences. A later analysis assigned CDR3 sequences and most-parsimonious VDJ recombination scenarios with the TCRdist pipeline. In a later analysis, each TCR beta chain was defined by its CDR3 amino acid sequence together with its V-gene family, and reads without a unique V-gene family were excluded. As a way to deal with suspected cross-contamination and a sequencing artifact, a later analysis dropped approximately 590 nucleotide sequences that were highly shared and had low generation probability. A later analysis calculated a clonal expansion index for each public chain from normalized within-repertoire ranks of inferred template counts. A later analysis computed generation probabilities with a VDJ recombination model fitted to out-of-frame rearrangements, and checked the results against IGoR. Hypergeometric tests were used in a later analysis to score TCR-TCR, TCR-HLA and TCR-CMV co-occurrence, with a repertoire-size bias correction applied to the TCR pairs. To estimate false discovery rates, a later analysis permuted the HLA or CMV assignments 20 times. In a later analysis, co-occurring TCRs were grouped using DBSCAN, with TCRdist sequence similarity added in when clustering inside HLA-allele-positive subsets. Repertoires with fewer than 30,000 or more than 120,000 public chains were left out of co-occurrence clustering, as were four to six repertoires with anomalous nucleotide sharing. TCRdb provides this immuneACCESS table in a form limited to in-frame rearrangements. Some clones are lacking; in checked studies, under half of them reflect an unresolved V gene, and why the rest are absent is not known. V and J calls and clone size are those listed in that table; D and trimming were worked out from the DNA. The sample yields 150,000 to 200,000 clones; around 75% were counted once. Of the sample, under 3% is held by the ten largest clones.

Points the paper makes about the study in general: In vitro tests confirmed that a few of the cytomegalovirus-associated TCR beta chains recognize cytomegalovirus antigens. The presence/absence analyses assumed that sequencing depth was roughly uniform across donors, and that assumption may not be true. A cluster of highly shared sequence variants was judged likely to represent a technical artifact of the sequencing pipeline. In an earlier analysis of more than 500 of the donors, most TCR beta V segments appeared in productive rearrangements about 90% or about 30% of the time, broadly matching IMGT annotations. When HLA alleles, especially DR and DQ, strongly co-occurred, TCR associations were difficult to assign to individual alleles. HLA typing was unavailable for some donors at each locus, so association tests used only the typed subset. According to a later analysis, most CMV-associated TCR beta chains appeared to be HLA-restricted, and the HLA associations seemed to be driven largely by CMV exposure. Compared with equally common non-associated chains, HLA-associated TCR beta chains in a later analysis were more clonally expanded and had lower generation probabilities. The cohort was sequenced for TCR beta chains only, and without alpha or paired-chain data the features that could be detected were limited. A later genetic analysis reported fewer N-insertions in productive TCRs among donors in an Asian-associated ancestry cluster than the roughly 670-donor mean. The classifier was reported to diagnose cytomegalovirus status with high specificity and sensitivity in both the original and validation cohorts. Linkage disequilibrium might explain the correlated functional status among segregating V segments, but an unknown experimental factor could not be excluded. For the cohort, immune exposure information was limited to CMV serostatus. A further reported finding was that TCR beta sequences accurately predicted the HLA-A and HLA-B alleles for most subjects in the first cohort. According to a later analysis, TCR association rates differed among HLA loci, with DRB1 alleles showing the most associated TCRs and HLA-C alleles showing the fewest. In a later genetic analysis, a missense DCLRE1C variant was associated with V-gene and J-gene trimming of TCR beta chains, and the association was replicated in an independent cohort. Most TCR sequences were observed very rarely across donors, whereas some public TCRs were present in many individuals. The study gave a list of 150 to 200 TCR beta chains associated with cytomegalovirus. A later analysis reported that several top co-occurrence clusters appeared linked to parvovirus B19, influenza, CMV and Epstein-Barr virus. At a false discovery rate of 0.05, a later analysis linked 16,951 TCR beta sequences to specific HLA alleles. The authors suggested that the approach could potentially be generalized to other disease states and immunological phenotypes. Because counts were too low, seventeen rarely observed V segments, including chromosome 9 orphons, were excluded from the earlier analysis of a few hundred of the donors. Because the 87-base-pair reads could not distinguish some IMGT-functional V segments, including TRBV6-2 and TRBV6-3, those segments were excluded.

This sequence was found in a woman aged 45 to 65 in good health and CMV-seropositive. The chain joins TRBV11-1 to TRBJ2-5; the D gene lacks a confident call. What was sequenced was PBMCs. CDR3 loop: CASSFDRETQYF. The sequence in DNA is TGTGCCAGCAGCTTCGATCGGGAGACCCAGTACTTC.